The entry below describes one TCR beta chain. The antigen is unknown. The same CDR3 can be traced to other DNA sequences in this sample. This record comes from a study of shared clonotypes between healthy human individuals. Study-level background: Per-donor plates numbered three CD4 naive, three CD4 memory, two CD8 naive and one CD8 memory. Broader study findings: For naive CD4 cells, roughly 5% of clonotypes were shared across a few donors.

Per the germline V gene, CDR1 is SQVTM and CDR2 is ANQGSEA. CDR3 size: 16 residues. Trimming shortened V by 1 base and J by 0 bases, and 13 bases separated the two germline ends. Naive CD8 cells lacked CD45RO and underwent positive selection for CCR7, leaving out terminally differentiated effector memory CD45RA+ cells. Assay runs were performed at deep level. Sequencing was performed with immunoSEQ multiplex PCR; in TCRdb, only in-frame clones are kept and a portion is missing. The sample lists millions of clones, about 95% seen once, with roughly 1% in the top ten. The chain has TRBV29-1 and TRBJ1-3; D is perhaps TRBD1 (5 bases). The sequenced sample consisted of naive CD8+ T cells sorted from blood. This TCR derives from a young man in good health. The CDR3 DNA is TGCAGCGTTGAAGGGGACCCCGACACCTCTGGAAACACCATATATTTT. It codes for CSVEGDPDTSGNTIYF.